This T cell receptor (beta chain) was captured by sequencing in a study of cytomegalovirus exposure and HLA in healthy donors (TCRdb year 2017). In the study overall: According to an earlier analysis of a few hundred of the donors, about 170 million T cells yielded roughly 100 million unique TCR beta sequences and 276 Gb of sequence data. An early release that covered about 640 HLA-typed donors contained 250 to 350 gigabases of sequencing data and some 87 million unique TCR sequences. The study was designed to test whether signatures of past pathogen exposure could be identified by cataloging public T cell receptors. A later genetic analysis used genome-wide SNP genotypes for 398 of the 666 donors, treating that subset as a discovery cohort. About five DR-DQ haplotypes were handled as single units for association and clustering because linkage in the cohort was strong. In the later analysis, no new phenotypic data were used to find candidate immune exposures; instead, reliance was placed on TCR beta sequences and their occurrence across donors. A separate validation cohort of about 110 different subjects was used in addition to the 666-subject first cohort. Both class I and class II loci were covered by HLA typing, at four-digit resolution. To predict cytomegalovirus infection status, the study brought together high-throughput TCR immunosequencing, statistical association of individual TCRs with disease status, and machine learning. Typing coverage differed by locus: A, B, C, DRB1 and DQB1 were typed in roughly 629-630 donors, DQA1 in about 560, DPA1 in around 600, and DPB1 in 400 to 480. Every repertoire in the discovery cohort had been generated on one and the same sequencing platform. To study patterns of TCR occurrence, a later analysis re-analyzed previously published TCR beta repertoires from just over 650 donors and added high-resolution HLA genotyping. Among 398 genotyped donors of the cohort, an average of 235,054 unique TCR beta nucleotide sequences were sequenced per donor, roughly 18% of them non-productive. Using immunosequencing, the study profiled T cell repertoires from about 610 subjects and related those repertoires to cytomegalovirus serostatus. To decide whether each TCR beta V gene segment behaved as functional or pseudogenic, an earlier analysis of nearly 600 of the donors relied on high-throughput TCR beta sequencing. Donor age, sex, ethnicity and CMV serostatus were compiled together with the repertoire data. Of the roughly 400 genotyped donors, approximately 82% fell in the genetic ancestry cluster associated with self-reported Caucasian donors. General study outcomes and caveats: Across donors, most TCR sequences were observed very rarely, whereas some public TCRs were present in many individuals. Because counts were too low, more than 15 rarely observed V segments, including chromosome 9 orphons, were left out of the earlier analysis of approximately 500 of the donors. A later analysis found that most CMV-associated TCR beta chains appeared HLA-restricted, with HLA associations seemingly driven largely by CMV exposure. A later genetic analysis associated a missense DCLRE1C variant with V-gene and J-gene trimming of TCR beta chains, and an independent cohort replicated the association. According to a later genetic analysis, donors in an Asian-associated ancestry cluster had fewer N-insertions in productive TCRs than the approximately 710-donor mean. Correlated functional status among segregating V segments might reflect linkage disequilibrium, but an unknown experimental factor could not be ruled out. The study gave a list of under 200 TCR beta chains associated with cytomegalovirus. It was suggested by the authors that the approach could potentially be generalized to other disease states and immunological phenotypes. Some IMGT-functional V segments, including TRBV6-2 and TRBV6-3, could not be distinguished by the 87-base-pair reads and were therefore excluded. HLA typing was unavailable for some donors at each locus, so association tests used only the typed subset. Presence/absence analyses assumed roughly uniform sequencing depth across donors, an assumption that may not hold. In vitro tests confirmed that a few of the cytomegalovirus-associated TCR beta chains recognize cytomegalovirus antigens. The only immune exposure information available for the cohort was CMV serostatus. When HLA alleles, especially DR and DQ, strongly co-occurred, TCR associations were difficult to assign to individual alleles. Cytomegalovirus status was reported to be diagnosed by the classifier with high specificity and sensitivity in both the original and validation cohorts. According to a later analysis, TCR association rates differed among HLA loci, with DRB1 alleles showing the most associated TCRs and HLA-C alleles showing the fewest. Several of the top co-occurrence clusters appeared to be linked to parvovirus B19, influenza, CMV and Epstein-Barr virus, according to a later analysis. In a later analysis, some 17,000 TCR beta sequences were associated with specific HLA alleles at a false discovery rate of 0.05. A further reported finding was that TCR beta sequences accurately predicted the HLA-A and HLA-B alleles for most subjects in the first cohort. In a later analysis, HLA-associated TCR beta chains showed more clonal expansion and lower generation probabilities than non-associated chains that were equally common. Broadly in line with IMGT annotations, most TCR beta V segments showed up in productive rearrangements about 90% or about 30% of the time in an earlier analysis of some 590 of the donors. The cohort was sequenced for TCR beta chains only, and without alpha or paired-chain data the features that could be detected were limited. A cluster of highly shared sequence variants was judged likely to be a technical artifact of the sequencing pipeline.

Library preparation used the immunoSEQ multiplex PCR assay. The multiplex PCR relied on a mix of 60 forward primers for TCR Vbeta segments and 13 reverse primers for TCR Jbeta segments. A multiplex PCR assay on genomic DNA amplified the CDR3 region of rearranged TCR beta genes. On the Illumina HiSeq System, the amplified TCR beta libraries were sequenced as 87-base-pair reads. From the authors' description of their analysis: A later analysis counted tens of millions of unique TCR beta chains across the 550 to 750 repertoires, and 9 million to 14 million of these chains were shared by at least two donors. Raw reads were error-corrected and collapsed into unique sequences with a nearest-neighbor algorithm that merged closely related sequences to remove PCR and sequencing errors. CDR3 sequences were aligned to IMGT reference sequences to assign V, D and J gene segments. For a sequence to be retained, at least a six-nucleotide match to both a V gene segment and a J gene segment was required. Rearrangements were classified as productive when the CDR3 lacked stop codons and remained in frame with V and J, and all other rearrangements were classified as non-productive. CDR3 was defined according to IMGT convention as the region running from the second conserved V-encoded cysteine to the conserved J-encoded phenylalanine. The earlier analysis of about 610 of the donors excluded sequences that lacked an unambiguous match to a single V gene segment. An earlier analysis of 500 to 600 of the donors classified V segments as functional when productive rearrangements were above 56.7% and as segregating when the standard deviation between donors was above 5%. A statistical classification framework was built to diagnose cytomegalovirus status from the catalog of TCR beta chain sequences. In a later analysis, V and J genes were assigned by comparing TCR nucleotide sequences against IMGT/GENE-DB human TR gene sequences. The TCRdist pipeline was used in a later analysis to assign CDR3 sequences and most-parsimonious VDJ recombination scenarios. In a later analysis, each TCR beta chain was defined by its CDR3 amino acid sequence together with its V-gene family, and reads without a unique V-gene family were excluded. As a way to deal with suspected cross-contamination and a sequencing artifact, a later analysis dropped hundreds of nucleotide sequences that were highly shared and had low generation probability. In a later analysis, a clonal expansion index for each public chain was calculated from normalized within-repertoire ranks of inferred template counts. A later analysis computed generation probabilities with a VDJ recombination model fitted to out-of-frame rearrangements, and checked the results against IGoR. A later analysis scored TCR-TCR, TCR-HLA and TCR-CMV co-occurrence with hypergeometric tests, applying a repertoire-size bias correction to TCR pairs. To estimate false discovery rates, a later analysis permuted the HLA or CMV assignments 20 times. In a later analysis, co-occurring TCRs were grouped with DBSCAN, and TCRdist sequence similarity was added when clustering was performed within HLA-allele-positive subsets. Repertoires with fewer than 30,000 or more than 120,000 public chains were left out of co-occurrence clustering, as were five repertoires with anomalous nucleotide sharing. TCRdb's version of the immuneACCESS table is confined to in-frame rearrangements and falls short of the full clone set. An unresolved V gene accounts for under half of the shortfall where checked; the remainder is of unknown origin. V and J calls and clone size are as listed in that table; D and trimming were resolved from the DNA. Counted in this sample were some 160,000 clones; about 78% of them appeared once. Jointly, the top ten make up under 2.5% of the sample.

In total, approximately 700 healthy bone marrow donors made up the cohort. Cohort members were all nominally healthy when sampled, although unrecorded immune exposures were likely present. The donor tested CMV seronegative and was one of the 352 seronegative cohort members. Every donor gave a peripheral blood sample, and the peripheral blood mononuclear cells from that sample were used for TCR beta sequencing. The Qiagen DNeasy Blood Extraction Kit was used to extract genomic DNA from the blood cell samples. The CDR3 runs 15 residues from the cysteine to the phenylalanine. Of the read, only the CDR3 DNA is kept; its 45 bases are in frame from base 1. Based on the germline V gene, the CDR1 and CDR2 sequences are LGHNT and FRNRAP. The V end gives up 1 base and the J end 6 bases, leaving 5 bases in the junction not matched to a gene. Comment on this clone: Its antigen has not been determined. Base-call qualities are not available, and no considerably larger clone is one nucleotide away.

The TCR comes from a man between 60 and 75 years old in good health and CMV-seronegative. Sequencing was done on a sample of PBMCs. The sequence joins TRBV12-5 to TRBJ1-5, with 8 bases matching TRBD1. The CDR3 corresponds to CASGLGQGNSQPQHF. The base sequence is TGTGCTAGTGGTTTGGGACAGGGGAACAGTCAGCCCCAGCATTTT.